This TCR beta chain is from a study of blood T cell repertoires in COVID-19 (dated by TCRdb to the early 2020s). For context, the study as a whole: Collaborator samples came from the United States, Italy and Spain and covered acute and convalescent phases of COVID-19. The material from the prospective study consisted of cDNA or gDNA derived from T cells, B-cell-depleted T cells, or PBMCs. The dataset comprised deeply sampled blood TCRbeta repertoires from subjects exposed to, actively infected with, or recovered from COVID-19. A freely available public database, intended as a resource for researchers studying the immune response to SARS-CoV-2, is where the repertoires were released. The samples were drawn from two sources: the first 160 participants of the ongoing ImmuneRACE study, and 1,000 to 1,500 subjects contributed by 6 global collaborators. Sample metadata almost always included a de-identified subject ID, COVID-19 status, age in years and sex. Where available, HLA class I and class II types were obtained from metadata supplied by the sample provider rather than from assay-based typing. Overall study outcomes, separate from this receptor: The quantity of clinical and demographic metadata differed by source and by participant and was supplied without curation.

TCRbeta CDR3 regions were amplified from genomic DNA by means of the immunoSEQ Assay, a bias-controlled multiplex PCR. In the authors' own workflow: Nucleated cell counts per sample were estimated from amplification of reference gene primers within the assay. Sequence reads were collapsed and filtered to measure the absolute abundance of every unique TCRbeta CDR3 rearrangement. For each sample, productive Simpson clonality was calculated by taking the square root of Simpson's diversity index across productive rearrangements. TCRdb took this table from immuneACCESS and kept in-frame rearrangements with V and J called. Such tables lack part of the clones; where checked against another copy, unresolved V genes explain under half of the gap, and the rest is unexplained. That table supplies the V and J calls and clone size; D and trimming were determined from the DNA. This sample gives roughly 81,000 clones in total; approximately 85% of them show up just once. The top ten constitute 3% to 3.5% of the sample.

One collaborating source in Seattle enrolled patients while the patients were actively infected and followed the patients over time throughout the course of disease. Collaborating institutions collected whole blood in K2EDTA tubes following their own protocols. For TCRbeta analysis, collaborators shipped samples in one of three forms: frozen whole blood, isolated PBMCs, or DNA extracted from either of those sample types. In the case of this clone: Its antigen specificity is not known. The record has no base qualities; no much larger clone is one base away.

Trimmed from V: 5 bases; trimmed from J: 3 bases; junction bases lacking a gene match: 4. Reading the germline V gene (reference sequence) gives CDR1 LGHDT and CDR2 YNNKEL. From cysteine to phenylalanine, the CDR3 is 14 amino acids long. The retained sequence is limited to the CDR3, 42 bases, with the frame set at the first base. Sequenced sample: peripheral blood. The sequence was obtained from an elderly woman with COVID-19, enrolled during active disease. The V and J segments used are TRBV3-1 (or the pseudogene TRBV3-2) and TRBJ1-5, with TRBD1 identical over 7 junction bases. CDR3 sequence: CASSKGQVNQPQHF. Here is the DNA: TGTGCCAGCAGCAAAGGACAGGTCAATCAGCCCCAGCATTTT.